The TCR beta chain under discussion was sequenced for a study of T-cell memory formation after mild COVID-19. The wider study: Among the donors, TCR clusters were largely specific to each donor.

To note about this clonotype: Antigen specificity is unknown.

Study observations and caveats: The study found contracting CD4+ clones mainly in CM and EM and contracting CD8+ clones in EMRA.

Barcoded TCR alpha and TCR beta cDNA libraries with UMIs came from 5'RACE using constant-segment primers. TCRdb reanalysed the 5' RACE reads using MiXCR and keeps one entry per CDR3 protein. Seen here are about 430,000 distinct CDR3 sequences, 20% to 25% observed once, and the top ten hold about 8.7%. V lost 5 bases, J lost 4 bases, and 6 bases stayed unmatched. CDR3 length equals 14 residues. This receptor was taken from an adult woman who had mild COVID-19 (a few samples of this study predate the infection). Cell type and time point are not known. The sample consisted of PBMCs or a T cell subset sorted from them (not recorded which). The J gene is TRBJ1-2, the V gene TRBV12-3 or TRBV12-4; 8 bases match TRBD1. The CDR3 bases are TGTGCCAGCAGTCCTGCAGGGGGCGTCTATGGCTACACCTTC. It yields the protein CASSPAGGVYGYTF.